What follows are 17 T cell receptor beta chains derived from one specimen sequenced in a study of cytomegalovirus exposure and HLA in healthy donors (dated by TCRdb to the late 2010s). Receptors were amplified or captured by the immunoSEQ multiplex PCR assay. Not all clones reach the TCRdb copy of this immuneACCESS table, which keeps in-frame sequences only. Checked studies attribute under half of the gap to unresolved V genes and leave the rest unexplained. The sample table shows approximately 140,000 clones, and about nine tenths are seen once. Of the sample, less than 3.5% falls within the top ten clones. The sequenced sample consisted of PBMCs. The source of these receptors is a man aged 18 to 29 in good health and CMV-seronegative.

The gene calls are TRBV6-7 and TRBJ2-7, with 7 bases identical to TRBD2. TRBV6-7 is treated as an ORF (open reading frame) with a function not yet certain. CDR3 length: 14 amino acids. After removal of 5 bases from V and 0 bases from J, the junction contained 4 bases not matched to a gene. CDR3 nucleotide sequence: TGTGCCAGCAGTCGCCGGGACTACTCCTACGAGCAGTACTTC. It encodes CASSRRDYSYEQYF.

The chain recombines TRBV10-3 with TRBJ2-7; TRBD2 might be the D (7 bases). Germline V gives CDR1 ENHRY, CDR2 SYGVKD. The CDR3 has 16 amino acids. Trimming left V 11 bases short and J 5 bases short, with 28 bases between. The CDR3 protein is CAARGGGAAGAHEQYF. Written as DNA, the CDR3 is TGTGCCGCAAGGGGCGGGGGCGCTGCGGGAGCCCACGAGCAGTACTTC.

The chain links TRBV4-3 to TRBJ2-7, with TRBD1 identical over 7 bases. Trimming cost V 4 bases and J 0 bases; bases outside gene matches: 3. Germline V CDR1 and CDR2: LGHNA, YSLEER. This CDR3 spans 14 amino acids. The DNA of the CDR3 is TGCGCCAGCAGCCGACAGGGTAGCTCCTACGAGCAGTACTTC. Its protein is CASSRQGSSYEQYF.

This chain links TRBV20-1 with TRBJ1-1, with TRBD1 as a possible D gene (5 bases). Per germline, CDR1 DFQATT and CDR2 SNEGSKA (reference sequence). This CDR3 is 10 amino acids long. V was pared by 5 bases and J by 7 bases, with 8 bases between. CDR3 DNA sequence: TGCAGTGCTTCAGGGAATGAAGCTTTCTTT. The encoded protein is CSASGNEAFF.

V gene TRBV19 combines with J gene TRBJ1-5; TRBD1 might be the D (6 bases). This CDR3 spans 19 amino acids. Germline V gene sequence: CDR1 LNHDA, CDR2 SQIVND (reference sequence). Between the trimmed V and J ends, which lost 3 bases and 0 bases, there was a span of 21 bases. The DNA of the CDR3 is TGTGCCAGTAGTATTGGGAGGGGGGAGCCCCCTTATAGCAATCAGCCCCAGCATTTT. Residues: CASSIGRGEPPYSNQPQHF.

V usage is TRBV19 and J usage is TRBJ2-3; D is possibly TRBD1 (6 bases). The CDR3 runs 15 residues. The V gene lost 4 bases and the J gene lost 0 bases, with 11 bases spanning the gap. Germline CDR1 reads LNHDA; CDR2 reads SQIVND (reference sequence). This CDR3 reads CASSTTGQSTDTQYF. CDR3 nucleotide sequence: TGTGCCAGTAGTACCACAGGACAGAGCACAGATACGCAGTATTTT. The whole variable domain, remainder taken from reference TRBV19 and TRBJ2-3, is DGGITQSPKYLFRKEGQNVTLSCEQNLNHDAMYWYRQDPGQGLRLIYYSQIVNDFQKGDIAEGYSVSREKKESFPLTVTSAQKNPTAFYLCASSTTGQSTDTQYFGPGTRLTVL.

This chain uses TRBV15 with TRBJ2-5, with D maybe TRBD1 (6 bases). V was pared by 3 bases and J by 4 bases, with 12 bases between. Germline V gene sequence: CDR1 LNHNV, CDR2 YYDKDF (reference sequence). The CDR3 is 14 amino acids. CDR3 sequence (DNA): TGTGCCACCAGCAGGAACAGGGTCACAGAGACCCAGTACTTC. It codes for CATSRNRVTETQYF. The entire variable domain, with the rest obtained from reference TRBV15 and TRBJ2-5, is as follows: DAMVIQNPRYQVTQFGKPVTLSCSQTLNHNVMYWYQQKSSQAPKLLFHYYDKDFNNEADTPDNFQSRRPNTSFCFLDIRSPGLGDTAMYLCATSRNRVTETQYFGPGTRLLVL.

The genes are TRBV6-5 and TRBJ2-1; perhaps TRBD2 as D (6 bases). CDR1 is MNHEY, CDR2 SVGAGI, per germline. Trimming took 7 bases from V and 1 from J, leaving 11 bases between them. The CDR3 runs 14 residues. CDR3: CASNAGGSYNEQFF. CDR3 DNA: TGTGCCAGCAACGCTGGGGGGTCCTACAATGAGCAGTTCTTC.

The rearrangement joins TRBV7-9 to TRBJ2-5, with 9 bases that match TRBD2. The ends lost 1 base at V and 4 bases at J; junction bases unmatched: 4. Per the germline V gene, CDR1 is SEHNR and CDR2 is FQNEAQ (reference sequence). This CDR3 has 15 amino acids. CDR3 loop: CASSLGASGAETQYF. CDR3 bases: TGTGCCAGCAGCTTAGGTGCTAGCGGGGCAGAGACCCAGTACTTC.

V gene TRBV10-3 combines with J gene TRBJ2-7, with 7 bases fitting TRBD2. V gave up 7 bases and J gave up 5 bases; unmatched junction bases: 11. The germline gives CDR1 ENHRY, CDR2 SYGVKD. The CDR3 contains 14 residues. In DNA, the CDR3 is TGTGCCATCAAGGGTCTAGCGGCCGGGCACGAGCAGTACTTC. Its translation is CAIKGLAAGHEQYF.

The chain uses TRBV11-2 and TRBJ2-5; 14 nucleotides agree with TRBD2. The germline V gene has CDR1 SGHAT and CDR2 FQNNGV. The V segment lost 5 bases and the J segment 5 bases; nucleotides outside the gene matches: 4. The CDR3 has 15 residues. CDR3 protein: CASSPRTSGRETQYF. The CDR3 region has the DNA TGTGCCAGCAGCCCCCGGACTAGCGGGAGGGAGACCCAGTACTTC.

The chain joins TRBV29-1 to TRBJ2-2, with 7 positions matching TRBD1. After removal of 6 bases from V and 1 base from J, the junction contained 5 bases not matched to a gene. The CDR3 has 14 residues. Germline CDR1 reads SQVTM; CDR2 reads ANQGSEA. The DNA for the CDR3 is TGCAGCGTAAGAAGGACAGGGAACACCGGGGAGCTGTTTTTT. Translation gives CSVRRTGNTGELFF.

CDR3 residues: CASSFRGQHNSPLHF. CDR3 nucleotides: TGTGCCAGCAGTTTTCGGGGACAGCATAATTCACCCCTCCACTTT. V usage is TRBV2 and J usage is TRBJ1-6; 7 bases are shared with TRBD1. CDR1 is SNHLY, CDR2 FYNNEI, per germline. This CDR3 is 15 amino acids long. Trimming removed 5 bases from V and 5 bases from J; junction bases left unmatched: 6. The whole variable domain, filled in from reference TRBV2 and TRBJ1-6, reads EPEVTQTPSHQVTQMGQEVILRCVPISNHLYFYWYRQILGQKVEFLVSFYNNEISEKSEIFDDQFSVERPDGSNFTLKIRSTKLEDSAMYFCASSFRGQHNSPLHFGNGTRLTVT.

In its sample, this clone was seen once. The chain recombines TRBV5-1 with TRBJ2-2, with TRBD1 identical over 9 bases. Germline V gives CDR1 SGHRS, CDR2 YFSETQ. Trimming cost V 4 bases and J 6 bases; bases outside gene matches: 7. The CDR3 runs 15 residues. The CDR3 bases are TGCGCCAGCAGCGAAAGGACAGGGGAAGCCGGGGAGCTGTTTTTT. Amino acid sequence: CASSERTGEAGELFF.

This chain joins TRBV27 and TRBJ2-1; the match to TRBD2 covers 14 bases. V dropped 2 bases and J dropped 11; count of bases not matched to a gene: 2. Per the germline V gene, CDR1 is MNHEY and CDR2 is SMNVEV (reference sequence). The CDR3 covers 14 residues. The CDR3 sequence: CASSLGLAGGQQFF. For the CDR3, the DNA is TGTGCCAGCAGTTTAGGACTAGCGGGAGGTCAGCAGTTCTTC.

The rearrangement uses TRBV7-9 and TRBJ2-7; 11 bases agree with TRBD1. This CDR3 contains 15 residues. Germline lookup yields CDR1 SEHNR and CDR2 FQNEAQ (reference sequence). Losses at the gene ends were 5 bases for V and 3 bases for J; bases not matched to a gene: 6. CDR3 DNA sequence: TGTGCCAGCAGCCCGGGACAGGGGGGACTCTACGAGCAGTACTTC. This codes for CASSPGQGGLYEQYF.

This clone has just one count. The chain recombines TRBV25-1 with TRBJ2-2, with a possible D match to TRBD1 (6 bases). This CDR3 region has 15 residues. Trimming cost V 3 bases and J 2 bases, with 10 bases left between them. The germline V gene encodes CDR1 MGHDK and CDR2 SYGVNS. The CDR3 spells CASSDDRINTGELFF. Here the CDR3 DNA reads TGTGCCAGCAGTGACGACAGGATCAACACCGGGGAGCTGTTTTTT.